Listed below are T cell receptor beta chains from one sample, sequenced in a study of cytomegalovirus exposure and HLA in healthy donors. The data were produced by immunoSEQ multiplex PCR, yet TCRdb's version contains in-frame clones alone and is incomplete. The sample lists approximately 90,000 clones, approximately 77% occurring once. Sequenced input: PBMCs. The origin of the receptors is a man aged 25-40 years in good health and CMV-seronegative. Each CDR3 is given with its conserved first and last residue. A D gene is named only where the DNA matches it firmly. Size is stated for part of the rows, as once, few or many counts, or as a class when the clone is expanded.

J	size	V	D	CDR3	DNA
TRBJ1-1	NA	TRBV30	TRBD1	CAWRTGGSTEAFF	TGTGCCTGGAGAACAGGGGGTAGCACTGAAGCTTTCTTT
TRBJ1-5	NA	TRBV2	NA	CASSEEQGPFSNQPQHF	TGTGCCAGCAGTGAGGAACAGGGACCTTTTAGCAATCAGCCCCAGCATTTT
TRBJ1-2	NA	TRBV2	NA	CASSVPRGSGYGYTF	TGTGCCAGCAGTGTCCCACGGGGATCTGGTTATGGCTACACCTTC
TRBJ1-5	NA	TRBV5-6	NA	CASSATGMGNQPQHF	TGTGCCAGCAGCGCCACAGGGATGGGCAATCAGCCCCAGCATTTT
TRBJ1-1	NA	TRBV18	TRBD1	CASSPGTGTGAFITEAFF	TGTGCCAGCTCACCGGGGACCGGGACAGGGGCTTTTATCACTGAAGCTTTCTTT
TRBJ2-1	NA	TRBV14	TRBD1	CASSQAQGAYNEQFF	TGTGCCAGCAGCCAAGCACAGGGGGCCTACAATGAGCAGTTCTTC
TRBJ1-3	NA	TRBV7-2	TRBD1	CASSPNRGRGTLSGNTIYF	TGTGCCAGCAGCCCCAACCGGGGCAGGGGGACCCTCTCTGGAAACACCATATATTTT
TRBJ2-7	NA	TRBV6-5	TRBD1	CASRTRTGRSYEQYF	TGTGCCAGCAGAACACGGACAGGGCGATCCTACGAGCAGTACTTC
TRBJ2-2	NA	TRBV11-2	NA	CASSFGRGNTGELFF	TGTGCCAGCAGCTTCGGCAGGGGGAACACCGGGGAGCTGTTTTTT
TRBJ2-2	NA	TRBV4-2	NA	CASSQAPQGENTGELFF	TGTGCCAGCAGCCAAGCCCCACAGGGCGAGAACACCGGGGAGCTGTTTTTT
TRBJ2-7	NA	TRBV28	TRBD1	CASRNKRPGQSYEQYF	TGTGCCAGCAGAAATAAGAGACCGGGACAGTCCTACGAGCAGTACTTC
TRBJ2-3	NA	TRBV18	TRBD2	CASSPRASGASTSTDTQYF	TGTGCCAGCTCACCACGAGCTAGCGGGGCTTCGACTAGCACAGATACGCAGTATTTT
TRBJ1-2	NA	TRBV4-2	NA	CASSQGGEKTYGYTF	TGTGCCAGCAGCCAAGGGGGGGAAAAGACCTATGGCTACACCTTC
TRBJ2-7	NA	TRBV6-6	NA	CASSYQSTYEQYF	TGTGCCAGCAGTTACCAAAGCACCTACGAGCAGTACTTC
TRBJ1-3	few	TRBV7-8	TRBD1	CASRKGQGDGNTIYF	TGTGCCAGCAGAAAGGGACAGGGGGATGGAAACACCATATATTTT
TRBJ1-5	NA	TRBV10-3	TRBD1	CAIRGTGGQPQHF	TGTGCCATCAGAGGGACAGGGGGCCAGCCCCAGCATTTT
TRBJ2-7	NA	TRBV6-5	TRBD1	CASSYSGQGAYEQYF	TGTGCCAGCAGTTACTCTGGCCAGGGGGCCTACGAGCAGTACTTC
TRBJ1-3	NA	TRBV30	TRBD1	CAWSGGQGASIYF	TGTGCCTGGAGTGGAGGACAGGGGGCGTCCATATATTTT
TRBJ2-2	NA	TRBV4-1	TRBD2	CASSLLAGAAPATGELFF	TGCGCCAGCAGCCTATTAGCGGGAGCTGCCCCGGCCACCGGGGAGCTGTTTTTT
TRBJ2-1	NA	TRBV9	TRBD2	CASGGPGGAEYNEQFF	TGTGCCAGTGGGGGGCCCGGGGGGGCTGAGTACAATGAGCAGTTCTTC
TRBJ2-1	few	TRBV12-5	TRBD2	CASGLGTSVNEQFF	TGTGCTAGTGGCTTGGGGACTAGCGTAAATGAGCAGTTCTTC
TRBJ2-3	NA	TRBV29-1	TRBD2	CSVAGLAGSTDTQYF	TGCAGCGTCGCCGGACTAGCGGGGAGCACAGATACGCAGTATTTT
TRBJ2-1	NA	TRBV11-2	NA	CASSPGKWFEQFF	TGTGCCAGCAGCCCCGGGAAATGGTTTGAGCAGTTCTTC
TRBJ2-7	NA	TRBV6-1	NA	CASSVWDISSYEQYF	TGTGCCAGCAGTGTTTGGGACATCAGCTCCTACGAGCAGTACTTC
TRBJ2-3	NA	TRBV5-4	NA	CASSLGTDFSTDTQYF	TGTGCCAGCAGCCTAGGGACTGATTTTAGCACAGATACGCAGTATTTT
TRBJ2-2	NA	TRBV11-2	NA	CASSLGAGSGTGELFF	TGTGCCAGCAGCTTAGGTGCCGGGTCGGGCACCGGGGAGCTGTTTTTT
TRBJ1-3	NA	TRBV7-9	TRBD1	CASSSGQDQLVDTIYF	TGTGCCAGCAGCTCGGGACAGGATCAACTAGTGGACACCATATATTTT
TRBJ2-7	NA	TRBV6-1	TRBD2	CASSPGLARGREQYF	TGTGCCAGCAGTCCCGGACTAGCCCGAGGAAGGGAGCAGTACTTC
TRBJ1-1	NA	TRBV7-2	NA	CASVPPQVHTEAFF	TGTGCCAGCGTCCCCCCTCAGGTGCACACTGAAGCTTTCTTT
TRBJ2-2	NA	TRBV5-1	NA	CASSTSTGPGELFF	TGCGCCAGCAGCACCTCGACAGGCCCCGGGGAGCTGTTTTTT
TRBJ2-5	NA	TRBV6-1	NA	CASSDGLAETQYF	TGTGCCAGCAGTGATGGGTTAGCGGAGACCCAGTACTTC
TRBJ2-6	NA	TRBV27	TRBD1	CASSPQTGAGANVLTF	TGTGCCAGCAGTCCTCAAACAGGGGCTGGGGCCAACGTCCTGACTTTC
TRBJ1-5	NA	TRBV4-2	NA	CASSQGTDQPQHF	TGTGCCAGCAGCCAAGGAACAGATCAGCCCCAGCATTTT
TRBJ1-2	NA	TRBV28	NA	CASRESREYGYTF	TGTGCCAGCAGGGAATCTAGGGAGTATGGCTACACCTTC
TRBJ2-1	NA	TRBV4-3	NA	CASSQELSNEQFF	TGCGCCAGCAGCCAAGAACTCTCCAATGAGCAGTTCTTC
TRBJ2-5	NA	TRBV11-2	TRBD2	CASSPIAGGPGGSETQYF	TGTGCCAGCAGCCCTATAGCGGGGGGGCCTGGTGGATCGGAGACCCAGTACTTC
TRBJ1-1	few	TRBV18	NA	CASSPLPGNTEAFF	TGTGCCAGCTCACCCCTTCCGGGGAACACTGAAGCTTTCTTT
TRBJ2-1	once	TRBV11-3	NA	CASSLGVRERSQNEQFF	TGTGCCAGCAGCTTAGGCGTAAGGGAGCGGTCCCAAAATGAGCAGTTCTTC
TRBJ2-7	NA	TRBV7-9	NA	CASSLGRGTSFYEQYF	TGTGCCAGCAGCTTAGGGAGGGGCACTTCCTTCTACGAGCAGTACTTC
TRBJ2-7	NA	TRBV10-1	TRBD1	CASSGPGQGAYEQYF	TGCGCCAGCAGTGGCCCCGGACAGGGAGCTTACGAGCAGTACTTC
TRBJ2-7	NA	TRBV28	NA	CASANGQLYEQYF	TGTGCCAGCGCTAACGGACAGCTCTACGAGCAGTACTTC
TRBJ1-3	few	TRBV10-3	TRBD1	CAIRTGTGSGNTIYF	TGTGCCATCAGAACCGGGACAGGCTCTGGAAACACCATATATTTT
TRBJ2-7	NA	TRBV29-1	TRBD2	CSAGTSGAYEQYF	TGCAGCGCCGGGACTAGCGGGGCATACGAGCAGTACTTC
TRBJ2-7	NA	TRBV2	NA	CASTLDSYSYEQYF	TGTGCCAGCACCTTGGACAGTTACAGCTACGAGCAGTACTTC
TRBJ1-2	NA	TRBV11-2	TRBD1	CASSPLGQPTYGYTF	TGTGCCAGCAGCCCACTGGGACAGCCTACCTATGGCTACACCTTC
TRBJ1-5	NA	TRBV4-3	NA	CASSQDSRLNQPQHF	TGCGCCAGCAGCCAAGATTCGAGACTCAATCAGCCCCAGCATTTT
TRBJ1-1	NA	TRBV30	NA	CAWGQQNTEAFF	TGTGCCTGGGGACAGCAGAACACTGAAGCTTTCTTT
TRBJ2-1	NA	TRBV7-2	TRBD1	CASSLVGQGVANEQFF	TGTGCCAGCAGCTTAGTAGGCCAGGGGGTCGCGAATGAGCAGTTCTTC
TRBJ2-2	NA	TRBV25-1	NA	CASSEYRTGELFF	TGTGCCAGCAGTGAATATCGCACCGGGGAGCTGTTTTTT
TRBJ2-7	NA	TRBV6-5	TRBD2	CASSYSKFGGAYEQYF	TGTGCCAGCAGTTACTCGAAATTCGGGGGGGCCTACGAGCAGTACTTC
TRBJ2-7	NA	TRBV28	TRBD2	CASSPTRGDYEQYF	TGTGCCAGCAGTCCCACCCGGGGGGACTACGAGCAGTACTTC
TRBJ2-7	NA	TRBV5-6	NA	CASSFSNPGEQYF	TGTGCCAGCAGCTTTAGTAATCCGGGGGAGCAGTACTTC
TRBJ1-2	NA	TRBV5-8	NA	CASSLGARVHGYTF	TGTGCCAGCAGCTTAGGGGCCAGGGTGCATGGCTACACCTTC
TRBJ1-3	NA	TRBV30	NA	CAWSIAHGGGNTIYF	TGTGCCTGGAGTATTGCCCACGGAGGTGGAAACACCATATATTTT
TRBJ2-3	NA	TRBV2	TRBD2	CASSERGGKDTQYF	TGTGCCAGCAGTGAACGGGGGGGCAAAGATACGCAGTATTTT